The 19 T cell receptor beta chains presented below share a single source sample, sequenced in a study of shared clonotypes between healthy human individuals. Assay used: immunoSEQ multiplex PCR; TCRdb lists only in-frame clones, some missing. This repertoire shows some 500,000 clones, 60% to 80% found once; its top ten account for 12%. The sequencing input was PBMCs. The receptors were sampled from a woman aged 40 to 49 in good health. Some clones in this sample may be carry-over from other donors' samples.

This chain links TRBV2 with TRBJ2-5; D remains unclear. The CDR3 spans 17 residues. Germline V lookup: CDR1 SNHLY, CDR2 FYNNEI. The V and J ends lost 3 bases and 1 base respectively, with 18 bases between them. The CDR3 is CASSETSASDFQETQYF. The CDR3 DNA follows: TGTGCCAGCAGTGAGACCTCAGCCTCAGATTTCCAAGAGACCCAGTACTTC.

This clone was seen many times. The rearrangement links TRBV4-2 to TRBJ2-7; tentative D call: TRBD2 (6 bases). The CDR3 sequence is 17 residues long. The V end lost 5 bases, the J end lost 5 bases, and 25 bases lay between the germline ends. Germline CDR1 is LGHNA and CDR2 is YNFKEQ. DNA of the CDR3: TGTGCCAGCAGCGACATGGGAAGACAGACCGGAGGGAACGAGCAGTACTTC. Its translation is CASSDMGRQTGGNEQYF.

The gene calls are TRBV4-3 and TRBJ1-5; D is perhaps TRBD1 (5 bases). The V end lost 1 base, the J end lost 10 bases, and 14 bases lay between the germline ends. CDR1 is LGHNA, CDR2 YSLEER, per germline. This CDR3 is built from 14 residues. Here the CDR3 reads CASSQGRDGGPQHF. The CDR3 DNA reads TGCGCCAGCAGCCAAGGCAGGGACGGCGGTCCCCAGCATTTT.

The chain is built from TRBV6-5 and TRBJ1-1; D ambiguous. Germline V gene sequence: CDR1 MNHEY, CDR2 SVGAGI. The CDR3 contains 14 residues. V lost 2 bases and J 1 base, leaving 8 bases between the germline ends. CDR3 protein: CASSYRAANTEAFF. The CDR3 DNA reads TGTGCCAGCAGTTACAGGGCAGCGAACACTGAAGCTTTCTTT.

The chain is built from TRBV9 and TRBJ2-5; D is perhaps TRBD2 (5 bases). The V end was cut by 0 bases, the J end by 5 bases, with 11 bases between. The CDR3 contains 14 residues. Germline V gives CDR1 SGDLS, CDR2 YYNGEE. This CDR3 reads CASSVAGNVETQYF. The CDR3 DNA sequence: TGTGCCAGCAGCGTAGCCGGGAACGTTGAGACCCAGTACTTC.

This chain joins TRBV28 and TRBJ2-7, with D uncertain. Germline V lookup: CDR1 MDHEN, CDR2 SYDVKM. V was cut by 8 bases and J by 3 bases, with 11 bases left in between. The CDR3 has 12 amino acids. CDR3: CASRTVGYEQYF. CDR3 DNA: TGTGCCAGCCGCACAGTTGGCTACGAGCAGTACTTC.

CDR3 protein: CASSFRGWVNYGYTF. The CDR3 nucleotides read TGTGCCAGCAGCTTCAGGGGTTGGGTTAACTATGGCTACACCTTC. V gene TRBV11-3 combines with J gene TRBJ1-2; D perhaps matches TRBD1 (6 bases). Germline values: CDR1 SGHNT, CDR2 YENEEA. V lost 3 bases, J lost 1 base, and 12 bases lay in between. The CDR3 is 15 amino acids. The complete variable domain, with remaining parts taken from reference TRBV11-3 and TRBJ1-2, reads EAGVVQSPRYKIIEKKQPVAFWCNPISGHNTLYWYLQNLGQGPELLIRYENEEAVDDSQLPKDRFSAERLKGVDSTLKIQPAELGDSAVYLCASSFRGWVNYGYTFGSGTRLTVV.

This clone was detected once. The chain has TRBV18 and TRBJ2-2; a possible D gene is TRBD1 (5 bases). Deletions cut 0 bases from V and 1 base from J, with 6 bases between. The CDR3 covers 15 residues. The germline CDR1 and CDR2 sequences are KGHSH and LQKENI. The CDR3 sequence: CASSPPGLNTGELFF. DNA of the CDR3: TGTGCCAGCTCACCACCGGGGCTGAACACCGGGGAGCTGTTTTTT.

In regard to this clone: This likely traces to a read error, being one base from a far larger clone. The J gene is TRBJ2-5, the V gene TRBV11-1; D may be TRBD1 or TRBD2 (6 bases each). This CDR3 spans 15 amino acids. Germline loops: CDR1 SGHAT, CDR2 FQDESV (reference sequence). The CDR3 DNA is TGTGCCTGCAGCTTAGGCCGGGGGCGGCAGGAGACCCAGTACTTC. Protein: CACSLGRGRQETQYF. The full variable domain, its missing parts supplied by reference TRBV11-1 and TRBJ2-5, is EAEVAQSPRYKITEKSQAVAFWCDPISGHATLYWYRQILGQGPELLVQFQDESVVDDSQLPKDRFSAERLKGVDSTLKIQPAELGDSAMYLCACSLGRGRQETQYFGPGTRLLVL.

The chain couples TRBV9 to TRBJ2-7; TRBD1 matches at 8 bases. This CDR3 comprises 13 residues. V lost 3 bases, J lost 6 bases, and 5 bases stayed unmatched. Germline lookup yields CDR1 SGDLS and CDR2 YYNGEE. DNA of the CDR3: TGTGCCAGCAGCGCCGGGACAGGTCTCGAGCAGTACTTC. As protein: CASSAGTGLEQYF.

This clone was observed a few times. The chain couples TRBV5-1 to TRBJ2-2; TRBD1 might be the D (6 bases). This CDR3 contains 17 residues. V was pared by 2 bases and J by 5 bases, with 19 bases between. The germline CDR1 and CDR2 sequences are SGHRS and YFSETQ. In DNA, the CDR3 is TGCGCCAGCAGCTTATCCGCACAGGGTGGAGAGACCGGGGAGCTGTTTTTT. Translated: CASSLSAQGGETGELFF.

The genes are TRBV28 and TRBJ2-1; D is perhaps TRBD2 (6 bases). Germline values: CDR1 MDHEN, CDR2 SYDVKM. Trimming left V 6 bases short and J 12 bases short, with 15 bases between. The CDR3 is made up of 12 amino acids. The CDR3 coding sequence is TGTGCCAGCAGCACCCGCGGGAAGGCGCAGTTCTTC. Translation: CASSTRGKAQFF.

This CDR3 is CASSTAGGNGYTF. CDR3 nucleotides: TGTGCCAGTAGTACGGCAGGGGGCAATGGCTACACCTTC. This chain connects TRBV19 to TRBJ1-2; 8 positions match TRBD1. The trim removed 4 bases at V and 6 bases at J, leaving 4 bases unmatched. This CDR3 spans 13 amino acids. Germline-derived CDR1 and CDR2 are LNHDA and SQIVND (reference sequence).

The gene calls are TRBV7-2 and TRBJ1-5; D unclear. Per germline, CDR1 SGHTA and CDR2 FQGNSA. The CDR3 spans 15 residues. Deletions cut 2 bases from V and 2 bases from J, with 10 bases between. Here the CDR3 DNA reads TGTGCCAGCAGCTTAATGGGAGAGGGCAATCAGCCCCAGCATTTT. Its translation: CASSLMGEGNQPQHF.

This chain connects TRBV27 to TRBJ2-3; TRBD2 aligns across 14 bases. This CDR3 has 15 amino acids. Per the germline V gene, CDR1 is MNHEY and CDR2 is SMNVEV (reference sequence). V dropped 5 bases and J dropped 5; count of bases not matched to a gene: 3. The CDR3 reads CASSPGTSGRDTQYF. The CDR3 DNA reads TGTGCCAGCAGTCCCGGGACTAGCGGGAGAGATACGCAGTATTTT.

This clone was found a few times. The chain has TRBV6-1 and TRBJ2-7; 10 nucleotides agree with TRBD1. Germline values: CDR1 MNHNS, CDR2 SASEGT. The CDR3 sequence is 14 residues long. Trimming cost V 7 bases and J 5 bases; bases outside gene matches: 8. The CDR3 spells CASNLDRGADEQYF. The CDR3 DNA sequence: TGTGCCAGCAACCTGGACAGGGGGGCCGACGAGCAGTACTTC.

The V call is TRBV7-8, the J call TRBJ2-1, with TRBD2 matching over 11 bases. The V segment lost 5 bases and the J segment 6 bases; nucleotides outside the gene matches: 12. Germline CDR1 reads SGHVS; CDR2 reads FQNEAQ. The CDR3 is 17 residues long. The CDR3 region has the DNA TGTGCCAGCAGCCGGAAACTTAGCGGGAGGGCCGTCAATGAGCAGTTCTTC. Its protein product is CASSRKLSGRAVNEQFF.

CDR3 protein: CASSPRSQETQYF. CDR3 in DNA: TGCGCCAGCAGCCCGAGAAGCCAAGAGACCCAGTACTTC. The rearrangement uses TRBV5-1 and TRBJ2-5; D is unresolved. Looked up from germline, CDR1 is SGHRS and CDR2 is YFSETQ. The CDR3 sequence is 13 residues long. V dropped 4 bases and J dropped 1 base, with 8 bases sitting between them.

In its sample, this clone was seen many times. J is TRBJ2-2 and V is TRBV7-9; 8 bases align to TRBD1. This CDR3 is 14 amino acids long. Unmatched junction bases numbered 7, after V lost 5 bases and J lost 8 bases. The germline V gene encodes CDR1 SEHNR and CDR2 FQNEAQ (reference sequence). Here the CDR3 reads CASSLQGGSGELFF. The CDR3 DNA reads TGTGCCAGCAGCCTACAGGGGGGCTCAGGGGAGCTGTTTTTT.